The 18 T cell receptor beta chains below were found in one sample sequenced in a study of T-cell reconstitution after alpha-beta-depleted transplantation in children. Using unique molecular identifiers, the investigators prepared the TCRbeta library. TCRdb re-derived calls from the PCR reads in MiXCR, one entry per CDR3 protein. This sample has 200,000 to 250,000 distinct CDR3 sequences, with roughly a quarter found just once. Sequenced here: PBMCs, sampled before TCRalphabeta/CD19-depleted stem cell transplant. Source of these receptors: a girl aged 2-10 years with Fanconi anemia, due to receive a stem cell transplant.

V gene TRBV7-6 combines with J gene TRBJ2-1; TRBD1 aligns across 8 bases. V lost 4 bases to trimming and J lost 6 bases; unmatched junction nucleotides: 11. Germline V gene data show CDR1 as SGHVS and CDR2 as FNYEAQ. The CDR3 has 16 amino acids. CDR3 coding DNA: TGTGCCAGCAGCTCCATCTCCGGGACAGGCTGCAATGAGCAGTTCTTC. It codes for CASSSISGTGCNEQFF.

This clonotype was counted at least ten times. The gene calls are TRBV12-3 or TRBV12-4 and TRBJ1-2; D not certain. The ends were cut back, 0 bases at V and 0 bases at J, with 2 bases in the middle. The CDR3 runs to 13 residues. CDR3 region: CASSLAPNYGYTF. As DNA, the CDR3 is TGTGCCAGCAGTTTAGCCCCTAACTATGGCTACACCTTC.

This clonotype turned up a few times. The CDR3 coding sequence is TGCGCCAGCAGTCCGGACGGAAATCAGCCCCAGCATTTT. This gives the protein CASSPDGNQPQHF. This rearrangement joins TRBV5-1 to TRBJ1-5, with D hard to call. Germline V lookup: CDR1 SGHRS, CDR2 YFSETQ. Trimming cost V 5 bases and J 4 bases, with 10 bases left between them. This CDR3 is 13 amino acids long.

This clonotype was counted ten times or more. The CDR3 spells CSARWAGELFF. The CDR3 nucleotides are TGCAGTGCTAGATGGGCCGGGGAGCTGTTTTTT. The chain links TRBV20-1 to TRBJ2-2; D gene uncertain. With 2 bases removed from V and 6 bases from J, the gap between germline ends came to 4 bases. This CDR3 contains 11 residues. CDR1 is DFQATT and CDR2 is SNEGSKA in the germline V gene (reference sequence).

This clonotype was recorded many times. The rearrangement joins TRBV29-1 to TRBJ2-7; D gene unclear. Trimming took 6 bases from V and 4 from J, leaving 19 bases between them. The germline CDR1 and CDR2 sequences are SQVTM and ANQGSEA. The CDR3 contains 14 residues. The CDR3 nucleotides are TGCAGCGTGTTGGGCGGACGGTCGAATTACGAGCAGTACTTC. Translating gives CSVLGGRSNYEQYF.

This clonotype was observed many times. The V call is TRBV29-1, the J call TRBJ2-1, with D tentatively TRBD2 (6 bases). The germline V gene encodes CDR1 SQVTM and CDR2 ANQGSEA. The CDR3 consists of 13 residues. Trimming removed 6 bases from V and 0 bases from J, with 9 bases in between. The DNA of the CDR3 is TGCAGCGTGTCGACTAGCTCCTACAATGAGCAGTTCTTC. This codes for CSVSTSSYNEQFF.

This clonotype occurred a few times. The chain couples TRBV20-1 to TRBJ2-1; 8 nucleotides match TRBD2. The V gene end was trimmed by 3 bases and the J gene end by 6 bases; junction bases not matched to a gene: 4. The CDR3 loop spans 13 amino acids. In germline, CDR1 is DFQATT, CDR2 SNEGSKA (reference sequence). This chain's CDR3 is CSASGGAVNEQFF. In nucleotides, the CDR3 is TGCAGTGCTAGCGGGGGGGCTGTCAATGAGCAGTTCTTC.

In this sample, this clonotype turned up a few times. J is TRBJ1-1 and V is TRBV20-1; TRBD1 agrees at 7 bases. CDR3 length: 13 amino acids. CDR1 and CDR2 (germline): DFQATT, SNEGSKA (reference sequence). Unmatched junction bases numbered 7, after V lost 0 bases and J lost 9 bases. CDR3 sequence: CSAREHGQAKAFF. The DNA for the CDR3 is TGCAGTGCTAGAGAGCATGGACAGGCCAAAGCTTTCTTT.

There are many counts of this clonotype. The J gene is TRBJ2-5, the V gene TRBV5-5; 14 nucleotides match TRBD2. CDR3 length equals 15 residues. The J segment lost 5 bases and the V segment lost 4 bases, leaving 4 bases of the junction unmatched. The germline V gene encodes CDR1 SGHKS and CDR2 YYEKEE (reference sequence). CDR3 in amino acids: CASSPGTSGGETQYF. In DNA form, the CDR3 reads TGTGCCAGCAGCCCCGGGACTAGCGGGGGCGAGACCCAGTACTTC. The variable domain in full, with the rest retrieved from reference TRBV5-5 and TRBJ2-5, is DAGVTQSPTHLIKTRGQQVTLRCSPISGHKSVSWYQQVLGQGPQFIFQYYEKEERGRGNFPDRFSARQFPNYSSELNVNALLLGDSALYLCASSPGTSGGETQYFGPGTRLLVL.

This clonotype was observed a few times. V gene TRBV29-1 combines with J gene TRBJ2-7; D possibly corresponds to TRBD1 (6 bases). The CDR3 covers 15 residues. Trimming took 4 bases from V and 4 from J, leaving 20 bases between them. Germline CDR1 reads SQVTM; CDR2 reads ANQGSEA. The CDR3 is CSVVLGPQGNYEQYF. In DNA form, the CDR3 reads TGCAGCGTTGTATTGGGTCCCCAGGGGAATTACGAGCAGTACTTC.

The chain uses TRBV5-1 and TRBJ2-3; D uncertain. CDR1 is SGHRS and CDR2 is YFSETQ in the germline V gene. The CDR3 runs to 12 residues. Trimming took 1 base from V and 3 from J, leaving 3 bases between them. The CDR3 loop is CASSLTTDTQYF. CDR3 DNA sequence: TGCGCCAGCAGCTTGACGACAGATACGCAGTATTTT.

The rearrangement uses TRBV5-4 and TRBJ2-5; tentative D call: TRBD1 (5 bases). Per the germline V gene, CDR1 is SGHNT and CDR2 is YYREEE (reference sequence). CDR3 length: 15 amino acids. The ends were cut back, 0 bases at V and 0 bases at J, with 9 bases in the middle. The CDR3 DNA sequence: TGTGCCAGCAGCTTGGGACAGATCTACCAAGAGACCCAGTACTTC. The encoded protein is CASSLGQIYQETQYF.

The chain combines TRBV4-2 with TRBJ2-7; tentatively, D is TRBD1 (6 bases). Trimming removed 5 bases from V and 3 bases from J, with 11 bases in between. This CDR3 is built from 13 residues. Germline V gene lookup returns CDR1 LGHNA and CDR2 YNFKEQ. The CDR3 nucleotides read TGTGCCAGCAGCGGACGGGACATCTACGAGCAGTACTTC. It is translated as CASSGRDIYEQYF.

This clonotype was recorded many times. The chain couples TRBV29-1 to TRBJ2-7; the D gene is possibly TRBD1 (6 bases). The CDR3 runs to 12 residues. The V gene lost 6 bases and the J gene lost 2 bases, with 11 bases spanning the gap. CDR1 and CDR2 from the germline V gene are SQVTM and ANQGSEA. The CDR3 bases are TGCAGCGTCGTTAGGGACACCTACGAGCAGTACTTC. Translation gives CSVVRDTYEQYF.

In this sample, this clonotype turned up a few times. The rearrangement links TRBV9 to TRBJ2-5, with D perhaps given as TRBD1 or TRBD2 (5 bases each). V was pared by 0 bases and J by 1 base, with 10 bases between. The CDR3 has 15 residues. Germline CDR1 and CDR2: SGDLS and YYNGEE. CDR3 loop: CASSVGGQGQETQYF. The CDR3 coding sequence is TGTGCCAGCAGCGTAGGAGGGCAGGGCCAAGAGACCCAGTACTTC.

The chain uses TRBV7-8 and TRBJ2-2; D ambiguous. V lost 3 bases, J lost 0 bases, and 5 bases lay in between. The CDR3 has 14 amino acids. Germline CDR1 and CDR2: SGHVS and FQNEAQ. In DNA form, the CDR3 reads TGTGCCAGCAGCTTCGTTACGAACACCGGGGAGCTGTTTTTT. Residues: CASSFVTNTGELFF.

Of note for this clonotype: A much larger clone differs from this one at a single base, so this may be a read error. V and J are TRBV3-1 and TRBJ1-2; D ambiguous. V was shortened by 8 bases and J by 1 base, with 11 bases between the two germline ends. In germline, CDR1 is LGHDT, CDR2 YNNKEL (reference sequence). This CDR3 contains 13 residues. CDR3 nucleotide sequence: TGTGCCAGCTGTAGGACCTTTAACTATGGCTACACCTTC. The encoded protein is CASCRTFNYGYTF.

Only a few counts were recorded for this clonotype. In nucleotides, the CDR3 is TGTGCCAGCAGCCAAGGAGAGGCCTCCTACAATGAGCAGTTCTTC. Its protein product is CASSQGEASYNEQFF. The genes are TRBV7-9 and TRBJ2-1; D is unclear. Germline V gene sequence: CDR1 SEHNR, CDR2 FQNEAQ (reference sequence). Trimming pared 5 bases from V and 0 bases from J, leaving 11 bases between. This CDR3 region has 15 residues.